This section outlines one T cell receptor beta chain sequence together with its context. This sample stems from a study of blood T cell repertoires in COVID-19. V gave up 7 bases and J gave up 5 bases, with 20 bases separating them. This CDR3 is built from 16 residues. The germline CDR1 and CDR2 sequences are LNHDA and SQIVND (reference sequence). The method was immunoSEQ multiplex PCR; TCRdb's version includes in-frame clones alone and lacks a portion of them. Counted here are some 220,000 clones, roughly 84% occurring once; the ten biggest clones make up around 5.5%. The sample comprised peripheral blood. This TCR came from a woman in her fifties or sixties who had recovered from COVID-19. The V call is TRBV19, the J call TRBJ1-4, with TRBD1 as a possible D gene (6 bases). The CDR3 region has the DNA TGTGCCAGTACTTCCGGATTACAGGGTCTGAATGAAAAACTGTTTTTT. This codes for CASTSGLQGLNEKLFF.